The entry below describes one T cell receptor (beta chain). This record comes from a study of shared clonotypes between healthy human individuals. About the study: Per donor, three plates held CD4 naive cells, three held CD4 memory, two held CD8 naive and one held CD8 memory.

From germline, CDR1 is KGHSH and CDR2 LQKENI. CDR3 length: 14 amino acids. V shed 2 bases and J shed 5 bases, with 12 bases lying between them. TCRdb keeps only in-frame clones here, not all; method: immunoSEQ multiplex PCR. The sample has approximately 2.5 million clones, more than 80% seen once. This chain connects TRBV18 to TRBJ1-1, with D uncertain. This TCR was sampled from a man between 18 and 29 years old in good health. What was sequenced was naive CD4+ T cells sorted from blood. Subset described: CD45RA+ positively selected. CDR3 bases: TGTGCCAGCTCACCAGGAAAGGAGTTGACTGAAGCTTTCTTT. It translates to CASSPGKELTEAFF. Full variable domain (missing parts from reference TRBV18 and TRBJ1-1): NAGVMQNPRHLVRRRGQEARLRCSPMKGHSHVYWYRQLPEEGLKFMVYLQKENIIDESGMPKERFSAEFPKEGPSILRIQQVVRGDSAAYFCASSPGKELTEAFFGQGTRLTVV.